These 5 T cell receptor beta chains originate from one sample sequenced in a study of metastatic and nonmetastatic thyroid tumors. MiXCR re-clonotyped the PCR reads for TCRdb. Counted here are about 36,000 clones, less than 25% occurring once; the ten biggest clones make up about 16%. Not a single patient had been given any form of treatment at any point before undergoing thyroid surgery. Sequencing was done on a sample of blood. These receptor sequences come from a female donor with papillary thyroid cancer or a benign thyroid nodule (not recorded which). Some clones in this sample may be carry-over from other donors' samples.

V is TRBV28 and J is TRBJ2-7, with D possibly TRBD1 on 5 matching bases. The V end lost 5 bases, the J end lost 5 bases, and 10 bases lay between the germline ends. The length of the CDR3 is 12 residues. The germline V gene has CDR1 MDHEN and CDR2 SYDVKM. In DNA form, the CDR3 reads TGTGCCAGCAGTGGACAATTTCACGAGCAGTACTTC. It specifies CASSGQFHEQYF. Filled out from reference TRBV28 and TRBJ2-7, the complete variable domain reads DVKVTQSSRYLVKRTGEKVFLECVQDMDHENMFWYRQDPGLGLRLIYFSYDVKMKEKGDIPEGYSVSREKKERFSLILESASTNQTSMYLCASSGQFHEQYFGPGTRLTVT.

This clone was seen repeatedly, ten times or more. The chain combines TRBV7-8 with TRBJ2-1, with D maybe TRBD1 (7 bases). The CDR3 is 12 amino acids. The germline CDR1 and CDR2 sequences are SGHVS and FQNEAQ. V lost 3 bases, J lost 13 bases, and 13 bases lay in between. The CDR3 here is CASSFPGGSQFF. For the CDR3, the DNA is TGTGCCAGCAGCTTTCCAGGGGGGTCCCAGTTCTTC.

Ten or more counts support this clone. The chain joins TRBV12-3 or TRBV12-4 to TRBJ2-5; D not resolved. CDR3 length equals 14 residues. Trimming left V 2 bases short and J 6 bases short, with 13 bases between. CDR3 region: CASSLSTLYKTQYF. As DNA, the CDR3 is TGTGCCAGCAGTTTATCCACTCTTTACAAGACCCAGTACTTC.

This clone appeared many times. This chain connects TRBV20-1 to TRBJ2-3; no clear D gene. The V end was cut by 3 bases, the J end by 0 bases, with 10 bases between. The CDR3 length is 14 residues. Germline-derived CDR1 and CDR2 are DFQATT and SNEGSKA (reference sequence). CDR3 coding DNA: TGCAGTGCTAGCGCTCTGGGGAGCACAGATACGCAGTATTTT. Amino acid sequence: CSASALGSTDTQYF.

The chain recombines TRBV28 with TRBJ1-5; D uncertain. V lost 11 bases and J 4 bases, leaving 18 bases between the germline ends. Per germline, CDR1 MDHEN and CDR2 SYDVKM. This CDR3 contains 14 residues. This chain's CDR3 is CAGKKAVLNQPQHF. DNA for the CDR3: TGTGCCGGCAAGAAGGCCGTCCTTAATCAGCCCCAGCATTTT.